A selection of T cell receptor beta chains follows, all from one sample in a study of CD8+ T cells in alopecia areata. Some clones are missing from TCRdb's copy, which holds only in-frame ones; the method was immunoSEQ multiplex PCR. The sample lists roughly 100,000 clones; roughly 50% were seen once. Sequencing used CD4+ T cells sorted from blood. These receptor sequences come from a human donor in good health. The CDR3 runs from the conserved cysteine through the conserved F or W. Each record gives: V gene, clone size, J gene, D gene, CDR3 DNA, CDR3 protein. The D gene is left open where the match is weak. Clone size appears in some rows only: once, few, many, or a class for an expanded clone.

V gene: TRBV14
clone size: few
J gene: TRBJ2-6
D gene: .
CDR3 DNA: TGTGCCAGCAGCCGAAGCTCTGGGGCCAACGTCCTGACTTTC
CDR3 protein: CASSRSSGANVLTF

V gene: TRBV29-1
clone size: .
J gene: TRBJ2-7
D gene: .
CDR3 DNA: TGCAGCGTTGAAGCCCCCGGGATGCAGTACTTC
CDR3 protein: CSVEAPGMQYF

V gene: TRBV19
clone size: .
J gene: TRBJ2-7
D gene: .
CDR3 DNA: TGTGCCAGTAGTCAGGAACACGAGCAGTACTTC
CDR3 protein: CASSQEHEQYF

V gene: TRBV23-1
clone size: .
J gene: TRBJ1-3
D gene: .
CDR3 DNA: TGCGCCAGCAGTCCTAACAGGGTGGCGGGAAACACCATATATTTT
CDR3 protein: CASSPNRVAGNTIYF

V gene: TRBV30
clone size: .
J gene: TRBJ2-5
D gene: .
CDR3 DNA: TGTGCCTGGAGTGGGACAGAGACCCAGTACTTC
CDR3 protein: CAWSGTETQYF

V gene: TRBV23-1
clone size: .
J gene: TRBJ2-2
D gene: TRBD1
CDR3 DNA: TGCGCCAGCAGTCGATCTGACAGGGACACCGGGGAGCTGTTTTTT
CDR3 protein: CASSRSDRDTGELFF

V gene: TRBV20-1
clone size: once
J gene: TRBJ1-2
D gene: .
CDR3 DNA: TGCAGTGCAGGACATAACAATGGCTACACCTTC
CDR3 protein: CSAGHNNGYTF

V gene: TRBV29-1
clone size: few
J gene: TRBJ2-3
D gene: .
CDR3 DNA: TGCAGCGTTGGGGCAGATACGCAGTATTTT
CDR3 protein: CSVGADTQYF

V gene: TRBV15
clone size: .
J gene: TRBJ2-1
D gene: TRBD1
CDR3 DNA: TGTGCCACCAGCGGGGGACAGGGGTACAATGAGCAGTTCTTC
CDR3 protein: CATSGGQGYNEQFF

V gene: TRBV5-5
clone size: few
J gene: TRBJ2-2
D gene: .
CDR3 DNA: TGCGCCAGCAGCCGTTTACATTCGAACACCGGGGAGCTGTTTTTT
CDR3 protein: CASSRLHSNTGELFF

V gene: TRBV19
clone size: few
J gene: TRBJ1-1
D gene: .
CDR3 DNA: TGTGCCAGTAGCGGCAGTTGGAACACTGAAGCTTTCTTT
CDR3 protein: CASSGSWNTEAFF

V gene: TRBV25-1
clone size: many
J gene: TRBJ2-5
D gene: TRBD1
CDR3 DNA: TGTGCCAGCAGTGAAGGACAGGGGGCGGGAGAGACCCAGTACTTC
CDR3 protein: CASSEGQGAGETQYF

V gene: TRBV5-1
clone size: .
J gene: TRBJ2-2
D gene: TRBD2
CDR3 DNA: TGCGCCAGCAGCTTGATAGCGGGGGCAGACACCGGGGAGCTGTTTTTT
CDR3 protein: CASSLIAGADTGELFF

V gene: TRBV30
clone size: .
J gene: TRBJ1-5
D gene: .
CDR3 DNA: TGTGCCTGGACATCGGGGGGCGGGCAGCCCCAGCATTTT
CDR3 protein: CAWTSGGGQPQHF

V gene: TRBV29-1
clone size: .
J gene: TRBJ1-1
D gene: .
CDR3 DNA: TGCAGCGTTCGGGGTCTGAACACTGAAGCTTTCTTT
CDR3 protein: CSVRGLNTEAFF

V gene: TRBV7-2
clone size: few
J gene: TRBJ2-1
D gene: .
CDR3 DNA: TGTGCCAGCAGCTTACCTACGGCATACAATGAGCAGTTCTTC
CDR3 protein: CASSLPTAYNEQFF

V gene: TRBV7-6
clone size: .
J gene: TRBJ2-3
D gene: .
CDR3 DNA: TGTGCCAGCAGCTTAGCGTTACAACAGGGCACAGATACGCAGTATTTT
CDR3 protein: CASSLALQQGTDTQYF

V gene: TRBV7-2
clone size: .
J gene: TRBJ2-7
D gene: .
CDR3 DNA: TGTGCCAGCAGCCTCAGTGGTGGGGGGCAACCCTACGAGCAGTACTTC
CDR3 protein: CASSLSGGGQPYEQYF

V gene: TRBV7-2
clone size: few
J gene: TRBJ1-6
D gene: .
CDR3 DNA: TGTGCCAGCAGCACGGCAGTCAATAATTCACCCCTCCACTTT
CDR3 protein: CASSTAVNNSPLHF

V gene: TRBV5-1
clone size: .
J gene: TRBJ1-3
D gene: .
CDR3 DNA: TGCGCCAGCAGCTCCCTCGGAGGAACGACTGGAAACACCATATATTTT
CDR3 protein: CASSSLGGTTGNTIYF

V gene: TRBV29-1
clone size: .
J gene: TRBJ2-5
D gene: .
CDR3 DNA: TGCAGCGGACGCCGACTGAACCAAGAGACCCAGTACTTC
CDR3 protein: CSGRRLNQETQYF

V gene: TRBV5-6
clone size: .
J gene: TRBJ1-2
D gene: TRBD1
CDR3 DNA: TGTGCCAGCAGGCCCTCGACTAGGGACAGCTATGGCTACACCTTC
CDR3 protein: CASRPSTRDSYGYTF

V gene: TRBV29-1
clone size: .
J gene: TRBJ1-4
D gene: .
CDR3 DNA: TGCAGCGTTGACAGGGGAGGGGAAAAACTGTTTTTT
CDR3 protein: CSVDRGGEKLFF

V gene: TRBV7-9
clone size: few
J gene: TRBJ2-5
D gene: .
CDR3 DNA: TGTGCCAGCAGCTTCGAGGGGGCGCGGGGAGAGACCCAGTACTTC
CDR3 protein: CASSFEGARGETQYF

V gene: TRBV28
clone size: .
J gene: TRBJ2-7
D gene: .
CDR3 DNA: TGTGCCAGCAGTCCTGCGGCGGGCTCCTACGAGCAGTACTTC
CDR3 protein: CASSPAAGSYEQYF

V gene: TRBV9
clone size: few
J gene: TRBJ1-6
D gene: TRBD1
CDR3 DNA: TGTGCCAGCAGCGCCGGCCAGGGGGCATTCAGGAGTTCACCCCTCCACTTT
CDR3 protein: CASSAGQGAFRSSPLHF

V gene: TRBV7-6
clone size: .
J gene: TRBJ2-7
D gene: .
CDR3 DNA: TGTGCCAGCAGCTCATATCAGGGGTACGAGCAGTACTTC
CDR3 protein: CASSSYQGYEQYF

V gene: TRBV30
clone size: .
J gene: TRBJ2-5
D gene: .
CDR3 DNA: TGTGCCTGGAGTGTACTTTTGACAGCGAGGAGGGAGACCCAGTACTTC
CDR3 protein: CAWSVLLTARRETQYF

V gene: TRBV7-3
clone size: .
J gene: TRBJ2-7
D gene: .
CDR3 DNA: TGTGCCAGCAGCTTAATTCCTGTTATCCGGGTCTCCTACGAGCAGTACTTC
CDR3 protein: CASSLIPVIRVSYEQYF

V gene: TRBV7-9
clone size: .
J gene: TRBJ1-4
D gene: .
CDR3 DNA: TGTGCCAGCAGCTTCAGGTTTTCGGACAGCGCAACTAATGAAAAACTGTTTTTT
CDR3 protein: CASSFRFSDSATNEKLFF

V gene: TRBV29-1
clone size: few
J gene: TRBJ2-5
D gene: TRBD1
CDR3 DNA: TGCAGCGTTTATTCGGGACAGGGGGCTTCGGAGACCCAGTACTTC
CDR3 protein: CSVYSGQGASETQYF